This TCR beta chain was identified during a study of cytomegalovirus exposure and HLA in healthy donors. Study information: Of the donors genotyped, approximately 410 in all, about 76% fell in the Caucasian-associated ancestry cluster.

Germline V CDR1 and CDR2: MRHNA, SNTAGT. Trimming removed 0 bases from V and 14 bases from J; junction bases left unmatched: 7. The length of the CDR3 is 13 residues. Study-wide results and caveats: TCR association rates varied by HLA locus in a later analysis, with DRB1 highest and HLA-C lowest. Later analysis suggested most CMV-associated TCR beta chains were HLA-restricted.

On this clone itself: What it binds is unknown.

Primers: 60 Vbeta forward and 13 Jbeta reverse. Libraries were prepared by immunoSEQ multiplex PCR; TCRdb keeps only in-frame clonotypes and omits some of them. The table records 150,000 to 200,000 clones, approximately 88% of them present only once. The receptor comes from a boy aged 5-17 years in good health and CMV-seronegative. Specimen: PBMCs. The chain uses TRBV6-4 and TRBJ2-1; 7 nucleotides line up with TRBD1. This CDR3 reads CASSDSKGGAEFF. CDR3 DNA sequence: TGTGCCAGCAGTGACTCAAAAGGGGGCGCGGAGTTCTTC.